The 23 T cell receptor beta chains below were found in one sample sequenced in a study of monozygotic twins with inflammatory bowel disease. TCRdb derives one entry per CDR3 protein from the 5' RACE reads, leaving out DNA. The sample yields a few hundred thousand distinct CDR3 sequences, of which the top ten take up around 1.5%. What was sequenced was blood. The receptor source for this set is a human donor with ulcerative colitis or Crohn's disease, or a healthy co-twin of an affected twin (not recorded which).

CDR3 residues: CASSQEIGYNEQFF. The gene calls are TRBV3-1 and TRBJ2-1. Germline V CDR1 and CDR2: LGHDT, YNNKEL (reference sequence). This CDR3 spans 14 amino acids.

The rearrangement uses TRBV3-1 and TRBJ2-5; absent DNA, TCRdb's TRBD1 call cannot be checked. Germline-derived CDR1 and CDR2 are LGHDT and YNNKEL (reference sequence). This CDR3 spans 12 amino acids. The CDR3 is CASSQDRVTQYF.

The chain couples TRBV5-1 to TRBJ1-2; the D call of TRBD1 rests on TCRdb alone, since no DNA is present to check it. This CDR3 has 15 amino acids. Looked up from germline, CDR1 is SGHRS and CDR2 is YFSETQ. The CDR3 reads CASSFDGTAGYGYTF.

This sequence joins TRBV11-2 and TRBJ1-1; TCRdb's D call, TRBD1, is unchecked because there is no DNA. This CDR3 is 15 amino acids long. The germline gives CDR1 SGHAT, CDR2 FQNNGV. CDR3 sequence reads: CASSLFSNRATEAFF.

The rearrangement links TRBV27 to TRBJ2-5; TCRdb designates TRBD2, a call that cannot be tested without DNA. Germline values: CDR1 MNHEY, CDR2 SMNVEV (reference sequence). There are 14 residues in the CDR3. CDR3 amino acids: CASSDFGRGETQYF.

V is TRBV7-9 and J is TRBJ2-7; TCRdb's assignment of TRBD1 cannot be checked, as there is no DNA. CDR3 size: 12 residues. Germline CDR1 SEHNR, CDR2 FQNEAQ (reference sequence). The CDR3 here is CASSLIQDEQYF.

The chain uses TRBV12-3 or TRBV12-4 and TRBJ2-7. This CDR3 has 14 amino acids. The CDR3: CASSPKYFTYEQYF.

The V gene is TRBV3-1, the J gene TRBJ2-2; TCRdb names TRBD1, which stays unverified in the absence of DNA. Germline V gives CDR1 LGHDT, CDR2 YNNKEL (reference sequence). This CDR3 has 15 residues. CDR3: CASSPFRGVTGELFF.

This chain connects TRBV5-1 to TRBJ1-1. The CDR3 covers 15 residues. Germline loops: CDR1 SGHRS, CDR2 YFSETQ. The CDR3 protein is CASSPTTDMNTEAFF.

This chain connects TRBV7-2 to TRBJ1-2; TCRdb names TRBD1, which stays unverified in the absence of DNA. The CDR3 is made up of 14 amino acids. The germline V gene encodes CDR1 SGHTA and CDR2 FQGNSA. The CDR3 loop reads CASSPPGQGYGYTF.

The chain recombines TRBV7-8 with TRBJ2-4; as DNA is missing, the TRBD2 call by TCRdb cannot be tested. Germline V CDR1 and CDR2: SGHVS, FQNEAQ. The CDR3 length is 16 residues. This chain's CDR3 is CASSPAGIGAKNIQYF.

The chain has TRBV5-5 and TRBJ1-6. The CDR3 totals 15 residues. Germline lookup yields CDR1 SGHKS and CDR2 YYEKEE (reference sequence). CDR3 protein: CASSLVILATSPLHF.

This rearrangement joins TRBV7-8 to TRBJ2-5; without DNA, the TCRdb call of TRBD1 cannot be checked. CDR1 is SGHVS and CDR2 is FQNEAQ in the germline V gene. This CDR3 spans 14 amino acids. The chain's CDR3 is CASSLTGISQTQYF.

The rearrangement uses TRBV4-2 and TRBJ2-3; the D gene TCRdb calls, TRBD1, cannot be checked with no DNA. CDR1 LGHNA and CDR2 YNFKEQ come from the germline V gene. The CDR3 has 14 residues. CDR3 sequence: CASSAGQPADTQYF.

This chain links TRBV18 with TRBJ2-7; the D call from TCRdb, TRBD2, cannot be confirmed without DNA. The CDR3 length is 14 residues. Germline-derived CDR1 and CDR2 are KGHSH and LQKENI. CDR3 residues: CASSPERQSYEQYF.

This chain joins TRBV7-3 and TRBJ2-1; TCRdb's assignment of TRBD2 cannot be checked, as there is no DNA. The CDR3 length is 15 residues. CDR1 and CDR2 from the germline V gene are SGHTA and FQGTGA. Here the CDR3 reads CASSLGLAGGTRQFF.

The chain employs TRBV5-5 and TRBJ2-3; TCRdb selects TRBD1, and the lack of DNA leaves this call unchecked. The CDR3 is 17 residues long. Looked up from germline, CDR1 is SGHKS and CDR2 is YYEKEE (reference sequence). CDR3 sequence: CASSTRSWDRGLDTQYF.

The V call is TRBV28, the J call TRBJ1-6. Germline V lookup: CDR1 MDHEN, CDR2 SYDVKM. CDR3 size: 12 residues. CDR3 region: CASSLPEKSLHF. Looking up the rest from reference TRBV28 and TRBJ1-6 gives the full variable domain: DVKVTQSSRYLVKRTGEKVFLECVQDMDHENMFWYRQDPGLGLRLIYFSYDVKMKEKGDIPEGYSVSREKKERFSLILESASTNQTSMYLCASSLPEKSLHFGNGTRLTVT.

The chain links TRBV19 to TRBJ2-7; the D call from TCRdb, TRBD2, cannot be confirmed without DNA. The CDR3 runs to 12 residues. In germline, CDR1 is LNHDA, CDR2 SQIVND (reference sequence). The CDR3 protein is CATSRGGAEQYF.

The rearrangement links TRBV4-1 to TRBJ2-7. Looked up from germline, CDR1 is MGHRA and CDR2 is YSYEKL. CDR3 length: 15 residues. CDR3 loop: CASSQVFSLRNEQYF.

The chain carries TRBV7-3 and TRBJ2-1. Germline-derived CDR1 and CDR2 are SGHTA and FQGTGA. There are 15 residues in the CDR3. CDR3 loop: CASSLKASSYNEQFF.

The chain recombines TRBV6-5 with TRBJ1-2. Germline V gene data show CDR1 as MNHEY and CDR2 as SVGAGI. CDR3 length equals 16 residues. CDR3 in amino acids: CASSYRRYTENYGYTF.

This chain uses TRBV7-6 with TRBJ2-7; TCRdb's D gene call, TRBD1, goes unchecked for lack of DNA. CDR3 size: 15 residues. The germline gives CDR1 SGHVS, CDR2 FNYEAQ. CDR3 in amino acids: CASSARQGSSYEQYF.